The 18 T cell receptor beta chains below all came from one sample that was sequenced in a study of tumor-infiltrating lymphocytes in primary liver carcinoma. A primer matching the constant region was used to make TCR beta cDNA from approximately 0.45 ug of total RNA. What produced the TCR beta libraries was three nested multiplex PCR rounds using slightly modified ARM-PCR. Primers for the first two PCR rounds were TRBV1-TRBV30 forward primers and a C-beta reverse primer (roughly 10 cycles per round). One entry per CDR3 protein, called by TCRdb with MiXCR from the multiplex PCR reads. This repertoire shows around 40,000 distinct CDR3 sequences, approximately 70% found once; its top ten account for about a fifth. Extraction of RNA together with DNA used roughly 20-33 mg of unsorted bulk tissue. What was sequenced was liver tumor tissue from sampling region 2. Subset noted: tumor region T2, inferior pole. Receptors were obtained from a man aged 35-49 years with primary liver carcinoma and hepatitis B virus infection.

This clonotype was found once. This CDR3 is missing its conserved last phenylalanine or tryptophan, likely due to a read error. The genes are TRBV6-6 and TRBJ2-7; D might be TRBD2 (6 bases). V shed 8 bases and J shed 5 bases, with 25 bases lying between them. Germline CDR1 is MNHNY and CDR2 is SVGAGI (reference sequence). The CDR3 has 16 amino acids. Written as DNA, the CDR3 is TGTGCCAGCTCCCCACTCTTAGCGGAAGGGAGAAACGAGCAGTACTTA. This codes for CASSPLLAEGRNEQYL.

The CDR3 DNA sequence: TGCAGTGCTAGAGATCAACGAGAGGAAGCTTTCTTT. This gives the protein CSARDQREEAFF. The genes are TRBV20-1 and TRBJ1-1; D is undetermined. The CDR3 extends over 12 amino acids. Germline CDR1 DFQATT, CDR2 SNEGSKA (reference sequence). V was clipped by 0 bases and J by 8 bases, with 10 bases between them.

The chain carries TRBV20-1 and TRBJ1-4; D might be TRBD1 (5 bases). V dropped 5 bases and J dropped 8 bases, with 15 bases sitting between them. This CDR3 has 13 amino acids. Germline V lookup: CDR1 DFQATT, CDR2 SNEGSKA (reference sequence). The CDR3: CSAGDVVEEKLFF. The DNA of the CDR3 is TGCAGTGCTGGGGACGTGGTGGAGGAAAAACTGTTTTTT.

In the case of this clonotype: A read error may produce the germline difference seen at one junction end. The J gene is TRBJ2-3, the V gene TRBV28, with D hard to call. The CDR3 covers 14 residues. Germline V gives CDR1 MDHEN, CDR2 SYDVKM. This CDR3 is CASSPPPGTDTRYF. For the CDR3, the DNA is TGTGCCAGCAGTCCCCCCCCCGGAACAGATACGCGGTATTTC. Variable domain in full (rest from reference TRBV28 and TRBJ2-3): DVKVTQSSRYLVKRTGEKVFLECVQDMDHENMFWYRQDPGLGLRLIYFSYDVKMKEKGDIPEGYSVSREKKERFSLILESASTNQTSMYLCASSPPPGTDTRYFGPGTRLTVL.

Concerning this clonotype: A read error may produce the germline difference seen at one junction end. CDR3 nucleotides: TGTGCCAGCAGCCAAGTCGGTAGCACTTACTACGAACAGTTCTTT. Protein sequence: CASSQVGSTYYEQFF. The genes are TRBV4-2 and TRBJ2-7; D unresolved. Germline loops: CDR1 LGHNA, CDR2 YNFKEQ. There are 15 residues in the CDR3.

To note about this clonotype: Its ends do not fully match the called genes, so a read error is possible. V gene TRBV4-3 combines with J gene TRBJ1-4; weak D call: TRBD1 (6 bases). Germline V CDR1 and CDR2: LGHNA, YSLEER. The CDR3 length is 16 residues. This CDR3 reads CASGHIAGQGSEKLFF. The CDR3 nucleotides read TGTGCCAGCGGCCACATCGCGGGACAAGGGAGTGAAAAACTGTTTTTT.

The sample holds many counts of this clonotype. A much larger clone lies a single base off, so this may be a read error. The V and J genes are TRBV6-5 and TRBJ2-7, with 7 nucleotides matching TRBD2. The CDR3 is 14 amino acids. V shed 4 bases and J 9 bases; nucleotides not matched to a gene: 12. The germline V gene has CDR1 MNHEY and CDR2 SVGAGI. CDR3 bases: TGTGCCAGCAGTTCAAGCGGGAACCTCGTCGGGCAGTACTTC. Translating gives CASSSSGNLVGQYF.

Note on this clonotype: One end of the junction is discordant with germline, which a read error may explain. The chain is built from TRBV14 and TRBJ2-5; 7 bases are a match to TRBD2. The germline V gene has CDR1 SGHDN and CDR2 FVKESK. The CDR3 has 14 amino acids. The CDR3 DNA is TGTGCCAGCAGCCCGGCCTTGGGGCGGGAGACCCAGTGCTTC. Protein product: CASSPALGRETQCF.

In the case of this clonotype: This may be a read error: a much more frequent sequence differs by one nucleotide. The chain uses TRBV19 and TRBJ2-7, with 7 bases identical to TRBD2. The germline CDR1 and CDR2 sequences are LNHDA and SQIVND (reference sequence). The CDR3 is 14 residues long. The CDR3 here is CANSYQAGTYEQYF. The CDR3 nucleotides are TGTGCCAATAGTTATCAAGCGGGAACCTACGAGCAGTACTTC.

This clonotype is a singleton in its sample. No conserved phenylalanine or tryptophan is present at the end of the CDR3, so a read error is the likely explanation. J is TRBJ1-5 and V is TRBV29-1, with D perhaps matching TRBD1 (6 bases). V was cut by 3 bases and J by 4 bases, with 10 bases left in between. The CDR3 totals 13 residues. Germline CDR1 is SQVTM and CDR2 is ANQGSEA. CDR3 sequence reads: CSVDGQINQPQHL. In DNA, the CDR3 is TGCAGCGTTGACGGACAGATTAATCAGCCCCAGCATCTT.

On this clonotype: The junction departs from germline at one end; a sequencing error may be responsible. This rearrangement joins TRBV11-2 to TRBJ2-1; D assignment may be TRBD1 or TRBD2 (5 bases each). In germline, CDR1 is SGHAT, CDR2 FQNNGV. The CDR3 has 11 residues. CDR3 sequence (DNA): TGTGCCGGCAGCTTTGCCAGGGAGCAGTTCTTT. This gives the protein CAGSFAREQFF.

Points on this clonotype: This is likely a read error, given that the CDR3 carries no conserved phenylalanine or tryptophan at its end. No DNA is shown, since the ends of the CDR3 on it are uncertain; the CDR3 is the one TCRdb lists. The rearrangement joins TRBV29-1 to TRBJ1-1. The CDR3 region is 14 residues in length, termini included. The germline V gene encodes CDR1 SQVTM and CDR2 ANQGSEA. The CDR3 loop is CGVGVAGMNTEALS.

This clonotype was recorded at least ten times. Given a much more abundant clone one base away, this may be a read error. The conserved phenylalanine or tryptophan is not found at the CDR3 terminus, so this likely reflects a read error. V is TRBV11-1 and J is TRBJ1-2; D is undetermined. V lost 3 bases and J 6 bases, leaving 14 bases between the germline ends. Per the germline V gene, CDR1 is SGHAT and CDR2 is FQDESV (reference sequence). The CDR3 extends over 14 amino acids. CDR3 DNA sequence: TGTGCCAGCAGCTTCAAGGGATTTGGCCATGGCTACACCTCC. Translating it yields CASSFKGFGHGYTS.

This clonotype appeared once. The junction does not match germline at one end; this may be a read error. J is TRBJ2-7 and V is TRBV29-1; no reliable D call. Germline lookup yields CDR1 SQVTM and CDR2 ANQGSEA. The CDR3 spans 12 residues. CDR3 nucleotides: TGCAGCGTTGTGTCACCCACATGCGAGCCGTACTTC. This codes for CSVVSPTCEPYF.

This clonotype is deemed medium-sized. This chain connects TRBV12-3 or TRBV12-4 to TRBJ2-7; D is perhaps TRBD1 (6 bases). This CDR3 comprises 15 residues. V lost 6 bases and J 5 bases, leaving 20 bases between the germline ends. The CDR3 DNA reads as TGTGCCAGCAGCTTGGGGACAACGTACAGCCACGAGCAGTACTTC. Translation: CASSLGTTYSHEQYF.

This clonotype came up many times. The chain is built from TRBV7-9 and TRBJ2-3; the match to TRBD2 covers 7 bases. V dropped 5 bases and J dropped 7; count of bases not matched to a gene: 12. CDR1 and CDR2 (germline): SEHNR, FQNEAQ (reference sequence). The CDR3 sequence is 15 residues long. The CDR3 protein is CASSPTAGEIHTQYF. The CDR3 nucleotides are TGTGCCAGCAGCCCCACCGCGGGAGAAATCCATACGCAGTATTTT.

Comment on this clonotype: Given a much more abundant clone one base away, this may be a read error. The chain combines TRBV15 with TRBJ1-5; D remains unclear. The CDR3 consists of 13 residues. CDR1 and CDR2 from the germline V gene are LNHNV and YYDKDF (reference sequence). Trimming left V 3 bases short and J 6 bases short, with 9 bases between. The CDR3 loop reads CATSRQRIQPQHF. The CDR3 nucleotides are TGTGCCACCAGCAGGCAAAGAATTCAGCCCCAGCATTTT.

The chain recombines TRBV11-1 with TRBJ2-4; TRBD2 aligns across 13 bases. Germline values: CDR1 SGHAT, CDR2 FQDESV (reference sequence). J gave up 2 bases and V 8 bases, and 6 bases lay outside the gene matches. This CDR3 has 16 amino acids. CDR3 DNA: TGTGCCAGCTTTCCCGGGACTAGCGGGACCAAAAACATTCAGTACTTC. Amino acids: CASFPGTSGTKNIQYF.